This TCR beta chain was profiled in a study of graft-versus-host responses after intestinal transplantation. A remark on this clone: The antigen remains unidentified.

Study outcomes and limitations: Researchers found GvH clones in recipient marrow, and some showed up first in ileum or blood.

Trimming took off 5 bases at V and 7 bases at J, with 14 bases between the two ends. In germline, CDR1 is SGHVS, CDR2 FQNEAQ. CDR3 size: 13 residues. Some clones are missing from TCRdb's copy, which holds only in-frame ones; the method was immunoSEQ multiplex PCR. The repertoire holds roughly 77,000 clones, with approximately 88% as singletons. The sequencing used unstimulated CD8+ T cells sorted from spleen or lymph node cells, collected before intestinal transplant. This chain joins TRBV7-8 and TRBJ1-2; tentative D call: TRBD1 (6 bases). This TCR came from a human donor who received an intestinal transplant. CDR3 in amino acids: CASSRGAGGGYTF. In DNA form, the CDR3 reads TGTGCCAGCAGCCGGGGGGCAGGCGGTGGCTACACCTTC.